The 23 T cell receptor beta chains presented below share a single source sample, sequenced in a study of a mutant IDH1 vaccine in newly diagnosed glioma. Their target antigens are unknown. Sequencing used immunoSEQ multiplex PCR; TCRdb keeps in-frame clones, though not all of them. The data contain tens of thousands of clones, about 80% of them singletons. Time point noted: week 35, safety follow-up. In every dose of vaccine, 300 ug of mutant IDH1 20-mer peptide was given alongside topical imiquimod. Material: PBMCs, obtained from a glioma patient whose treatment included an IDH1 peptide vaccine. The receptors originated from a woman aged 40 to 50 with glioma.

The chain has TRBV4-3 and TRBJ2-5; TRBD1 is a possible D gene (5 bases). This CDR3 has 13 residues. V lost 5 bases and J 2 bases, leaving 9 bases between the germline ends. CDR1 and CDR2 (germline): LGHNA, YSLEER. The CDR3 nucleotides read TGCGCCAGCAGCATCCGACAGCAAGAGACCCAGTACTTC. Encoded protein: CASSIRQQETQYF.

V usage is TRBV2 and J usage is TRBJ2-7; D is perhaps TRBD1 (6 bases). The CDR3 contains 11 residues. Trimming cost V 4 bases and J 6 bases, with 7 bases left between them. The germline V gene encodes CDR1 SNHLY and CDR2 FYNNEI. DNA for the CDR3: TGTGCCAGCAGTGGCAGGGGCGAGCAGTACTTC. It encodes CASSGRGEQYF. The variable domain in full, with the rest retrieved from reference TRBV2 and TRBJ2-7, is EPEVTQTPSHQVTQMGQEVILRCVPISNHLYFYWYRQILGQKVEFLVSFYNNEISEKSEIFDDQFSVERPDGSNFTLKIRSTKLEDSAMYFCASSGRGEQYFGPGTRLTVT.

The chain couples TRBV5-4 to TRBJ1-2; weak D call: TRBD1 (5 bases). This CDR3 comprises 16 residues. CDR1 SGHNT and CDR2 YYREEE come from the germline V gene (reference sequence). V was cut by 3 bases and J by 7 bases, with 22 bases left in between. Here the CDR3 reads CASSSRSLDRRIGYTF. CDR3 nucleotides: TGTGCCAGCAGCTCCCGTTCCCTTGACAGACGGATTGGCTACACCTTC.

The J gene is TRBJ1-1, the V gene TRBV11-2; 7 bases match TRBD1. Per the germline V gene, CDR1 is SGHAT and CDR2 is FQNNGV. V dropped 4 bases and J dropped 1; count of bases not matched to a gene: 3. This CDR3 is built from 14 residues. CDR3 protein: CASSSGTANTEAFF. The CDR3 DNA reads TGTGCCAGCAGCTCCGGGACAGCGAACACTGAAGCTTTCTTT.

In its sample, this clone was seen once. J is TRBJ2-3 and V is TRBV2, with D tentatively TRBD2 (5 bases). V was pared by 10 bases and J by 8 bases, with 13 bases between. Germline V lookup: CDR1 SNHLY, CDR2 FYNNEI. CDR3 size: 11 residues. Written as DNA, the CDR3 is TGTGCCACCCAAGGGAGTCTTACGCAGTATTTT. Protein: CATQGSLTQYF.

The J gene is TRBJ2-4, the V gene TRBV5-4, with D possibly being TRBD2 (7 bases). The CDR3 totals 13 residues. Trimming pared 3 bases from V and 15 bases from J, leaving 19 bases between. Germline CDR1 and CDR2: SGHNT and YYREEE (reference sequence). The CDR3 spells CASSSSLGGPRYF. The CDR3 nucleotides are TGTGCCAGCAGCTCCAGCCTCGGGGGGCCGCGGTACTTC.

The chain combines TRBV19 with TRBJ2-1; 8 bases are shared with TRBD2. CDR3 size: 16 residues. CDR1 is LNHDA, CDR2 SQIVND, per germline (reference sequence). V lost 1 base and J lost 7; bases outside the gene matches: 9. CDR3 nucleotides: TGTGCCAGTAGTATAGTACACGGGGGGGTGAGGAATGAGCAGTTCTTC. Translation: CASSIVHGGVRNEQFF. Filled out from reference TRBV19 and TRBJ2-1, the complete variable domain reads DGGITQSPKYLFRKEGQNVTLSCEQNLNHDAMYWYRQDPGQGLRLIYYSQIVNDFQKGDIAEGYSVSREKKESFPLTVTSAQKNPTAFYLCASSIVHGGVRNEQFFGPGTRLTVL.

The CDR3: CATSRDRGINQPQHF. CDR3 sequence (DNA): TGTGCCACCAGCAGAGATAGGGGAATTAATCAGCCCCAGCATTTT. The V gene is TRBV15, the J gene TRBJ1-5; the D gene is possibly TRBD1 (5 bases). Per germline, CDR1 LNHNV and CDR2 YYDKDF (reference sequence). This CDR3 comprises 15 residues. The V end lost 0 bases, the J end lost 4 bases, and 10 bases lay between the germline ends.

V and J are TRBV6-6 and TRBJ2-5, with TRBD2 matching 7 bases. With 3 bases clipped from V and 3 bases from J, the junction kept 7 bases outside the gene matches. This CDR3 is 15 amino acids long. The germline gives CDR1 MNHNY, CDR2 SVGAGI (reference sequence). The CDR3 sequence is CASSYGLAVKETQYF. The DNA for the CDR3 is TGTGCCAGCAGTTATGGGCTAGCGGTAAAAGAGACCCAGTACTTC.

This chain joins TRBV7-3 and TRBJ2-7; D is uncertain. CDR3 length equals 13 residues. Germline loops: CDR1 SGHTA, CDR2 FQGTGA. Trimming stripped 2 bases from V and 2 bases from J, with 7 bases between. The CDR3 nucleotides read TGTGCCAGCAGCTTAGCCCCTCCCTACGAGCAGTACTTC. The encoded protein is CASSLAPPYEQYF. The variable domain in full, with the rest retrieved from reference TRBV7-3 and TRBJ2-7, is GAGVSQTPSNKVTEKGKYVELRCDPISGHTALYWYRQSLGQGPEFLIYFQGTGAADDSGLPNDRFFAVRPEGSVSTLKIQRTERGDSAVYLCASSLAPPYEQYFGPGTRLTVT.

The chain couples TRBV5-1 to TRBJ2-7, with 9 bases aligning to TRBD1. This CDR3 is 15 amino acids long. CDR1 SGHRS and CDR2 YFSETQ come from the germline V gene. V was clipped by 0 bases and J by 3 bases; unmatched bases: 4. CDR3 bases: TGCGCCAGCAGCTTGGGACAGGGGGGTTTCTACGAGCAGTACTTC. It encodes CASSLGQGGFYEQYF.

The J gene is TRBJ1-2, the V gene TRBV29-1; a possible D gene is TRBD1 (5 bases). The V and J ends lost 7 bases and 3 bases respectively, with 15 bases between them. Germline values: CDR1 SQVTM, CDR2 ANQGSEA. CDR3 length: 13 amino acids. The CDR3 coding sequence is TGCAGCGCAGCTCAGGGTTGGGACTATGGCTACACCTTC. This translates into CSAAQGWDYGYTF.

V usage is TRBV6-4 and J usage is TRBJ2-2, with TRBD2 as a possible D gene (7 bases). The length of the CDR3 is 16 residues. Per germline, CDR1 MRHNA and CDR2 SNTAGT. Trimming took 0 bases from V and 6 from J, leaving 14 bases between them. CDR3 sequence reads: CASSDSGGRGAGELFF. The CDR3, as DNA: TGTGCCAGCAGTGACTCGGGGGGGCGAGGGGCCGGGGAGCTGTTTTTT.

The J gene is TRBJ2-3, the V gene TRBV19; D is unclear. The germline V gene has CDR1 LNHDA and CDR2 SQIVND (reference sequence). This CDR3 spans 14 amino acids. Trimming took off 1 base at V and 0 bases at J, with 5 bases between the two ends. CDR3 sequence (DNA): TGTGCCAGTAGTATAGGAGCTAGCACAGATACGCAGTATTTT. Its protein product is CASSIGASTDTQYF. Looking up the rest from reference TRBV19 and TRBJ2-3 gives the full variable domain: DGGITQSPKYLFRKEGQNVTLSCEQNLNHDAMYWYRQDPGQGLRLIYYSQIVNDFQKGDIAEGYSVSREKKESFPLTVTSAQKNPTAFYLCASSIGASTDTQYFGPGTRLTVL.

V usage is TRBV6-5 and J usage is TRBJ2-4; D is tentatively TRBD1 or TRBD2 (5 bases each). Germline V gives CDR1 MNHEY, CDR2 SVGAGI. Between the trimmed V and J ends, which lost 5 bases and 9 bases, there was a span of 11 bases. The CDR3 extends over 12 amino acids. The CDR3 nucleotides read TGTGCCAGCAGTCGGGACGGGGCCATTCAGTACTTC. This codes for CASSRDGAIQYF.

CDR3 DNA sequence: TGTGCCAGCGAGACTCCCGAGGGGTACATTCAGTACTTC. It encodes CASETPEGYIQYF. The V call is TRBV6-6, the J call TRBJ2-4; D tentatively reads TRBD1 or TRBD2 (5 bases each). The CDR3 length is 13 residues. Trimming left V 8 bases short and J 8 bases short, with 16 bases between. Germline V gene data show CDR1 as MNHNY and CDR2 as SVGAGI (reference sequence).

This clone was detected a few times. The chain's CDR3 is CSVLHGAGGYTF. The CDR3, as DNA: TGCAGCGTTTTACATGGAGCGGGTGGCTACACCTTC. The chain is built from TRBV29-1 and TRBJ1-2; D gene ambiguous. V was cut by 5 bases and J by 7 bases, with 14 bases left in between. Germline V lookup: CDR1 SQVTM, CDR2 ANQGSEA. This CDR3 is built from 12 residues.

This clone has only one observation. CDR3 sequence (DNA): TGTGCCAGCAGTGAGTTAGGGCAGGGTGGCTACACCTTC. This encodes CASSELGQGGYTF. This chain links TRBV2 with TRBJ1-2; D possibly corresponds to TRBD1 (5 bases). The CDR3 extends over 13 amino acids. The V end was cut by 3 bases, the J end by 7 bases, with 12 bases between. The germline V gene encodes CDR1 SNHLY and CDR2 FYNNEI. The variable domain in full, with the rest retrieved from reference TRBV2 and TRBJ1-2, is EPEVTQTPSHQVTQMGQEVILRCVPISNHLYFYWYRQILGQKVEFLVSFYNNEISEKSEIFDDQFSVERPDGSNFTLKIRSTKLEDSAMYFCASSELGQGGYTFGSGTRLTVV.

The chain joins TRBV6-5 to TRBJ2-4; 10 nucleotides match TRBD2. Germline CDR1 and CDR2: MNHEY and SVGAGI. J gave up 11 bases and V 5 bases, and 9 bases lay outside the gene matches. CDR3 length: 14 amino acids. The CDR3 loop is CASSKGSSGGFQYF. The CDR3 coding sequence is TGTGCCAGCAGTAAGGGGTCTAGCGGGGGATTTCAGTACTTC.

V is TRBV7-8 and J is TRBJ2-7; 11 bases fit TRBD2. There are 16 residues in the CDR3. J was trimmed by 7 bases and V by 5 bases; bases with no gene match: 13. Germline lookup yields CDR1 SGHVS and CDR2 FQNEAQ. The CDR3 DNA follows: TGTGCCAGCAGCCCGCTAGCGGGGGGAGATGAGGGGGAGCAGTACTTC. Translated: CASSPLAGGDEGEQYF.

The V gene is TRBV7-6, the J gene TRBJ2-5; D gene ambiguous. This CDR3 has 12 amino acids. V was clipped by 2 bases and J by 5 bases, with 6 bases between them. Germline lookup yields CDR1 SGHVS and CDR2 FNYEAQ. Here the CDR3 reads CASSLWLETQYF. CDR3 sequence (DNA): TGTGCCAGCAGCTTATGGTTGGAGACCCAGTACTTC.

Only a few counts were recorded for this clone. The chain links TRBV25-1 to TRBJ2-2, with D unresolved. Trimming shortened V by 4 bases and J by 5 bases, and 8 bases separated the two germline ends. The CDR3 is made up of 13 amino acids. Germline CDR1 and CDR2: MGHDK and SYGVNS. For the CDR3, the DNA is TGTGCCAGCAGTGGCACTGGGACCGGGGAGCTGTTTTTT. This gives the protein CASSGTGTGELFF.

CDR3 DNA: TGTGCCAGCAGCGTAGGGGGGACAGGGGGCAACGAGCAGTTCTTC. It yields the protein CASSVGGTGGNEQFF. The V and J genes are TRBV9 and TRBJ2-1, with TRBD1 identical over 12 bases. Trimming took 0 bases from V and 10 from J; bases not matched to a gene: 5. This CDR3 comprises 15 residues. CDR1 is SGDLS, CDR2 YYNGEE, per germline.